This note documents a single TCR beta chain sequence. Its specificity is unknown. The data belong to a study of OX40 agonist ivuxolimab in advanced cancers. General observations from the study: Near-lowest levels of clonal expansion characterized partial responders at 0.1-3.0 mg/kg.

Assay used: immunoSEQ multiplex PCR; TCRdb lists only in-frame clones, some missing. The sample has 100,000 to 150,000 clones, 90% seen once; the top ten hold roughly 0.99%. Germline V gene data show CDR1 as DFQATT and CDR2 as SNEGSKA (reference sequence). The CDR3 extends over 11 amino acids. Trimming stripped 3 bases from V and 3 bases from J, with 5 bases between. At baseline, cycle 4 day 1, and cycle 7 day 1, blood was sampled. J is TRBJ1-2 and V is TRBV20-1; D gene uncertain. This sample comprised CD4+ or CD8+ T cells sorted from blood, obtained in a trial of the OX40 agonist ivuxolimab. The clonotype was recovered from an adult with an advanced solid tumor such as melanoma, head and neck, liver or kidney cancer. This chain's CDR3 is CSASRDYGYTF. CDR3 DNA: TGCAGTGCTAGCCGGGACTATGGCTACACCTTC.